The present TCR beta chain was sequenced within a study of T cells in Graves' hyperthyroidism and ophthalmopathy. Overall study context: Peripheral blood samples were taken at initial diagnosis, prior to any treatment.

A patient was excluded if there was uncontrolled infection, other autoimmune disease, pregnancy or lactation. The germline CDR1 and CDR2 sequences are LNHDA and SQIVND (reference sequence). The CDR3 is 12 amino acids. The trim removed 10 bases at V and 5 bases at J, leaving 3 bases unmatched. Amplified regions were TCR beta CDR3 sequences from RNA transcripts. The HTBI primer set drove a first-round RT-PCR of the TCR CDR3. TCRdb redid the calling of the multiplex PCR reads with MiXCR, one entry per CDR3 protein. The sample includes 500,000 to 650,000 distinct CDR3 sequences, about 15% of them seen just once. This clonotype was counted between two and nine times.

The sample was blood. The chain joins TRBV19 to TRBJ1-5, with 9 bases that match TRBD1. The TCR sequence derives from a woman aged 45-60 years with Graves' ophthalmopathy. The CDR3, as DNA: TGTGCCATTTGGACAGGGGATCAGCCCCAGCATTTT. Translation gives CAIWTGDQPQHF.